The rows below give T cell receptor beta chains drawn from one sample of a study of breast tumors, draining lymph nodes, adjacent tissues. TCRdb re-analysed the multiplex PCR reads in MiXCR, keeping a single row per CDR3 protein. The table shows more than 20,000 distinct CDR3 sequences, with approximately 23% occurring only once. Sequences were obtained from breast tumor tissue. Receptors were obtained from a female donor with breast cancer. Some clones in this sample may be carry-over from other donors' samples. The CDR3 runs from the conserved cysteine through the conserved F or W.

j_call,v_call,cdr3_length,cdr3_aa
TRBJ2-2,TRBV20-1,16,CSARRAQREGTGELFF
TRBJ2-2,TRBV20-1,17,CSARDGAGLIGGGELFF
TRBJ2-1,TRBV19,13,CASTRSFPNEQFF
TRBJ2-4,TRBV6-6,14,CASSFNGGSSIQYF
TRBJ2-3,TRBV14,17,CASSPLWSIGRRDTQYF
TRBJ1-5,TRBV6-1,11,CASSLEQPQHF
TRBJ2-1,TRBV2,17,CASILNGGLAGDNEQFF
TRBJ2-3,TRBV11-2,14,CASSLGGGTDTQYF
TRBJ2-7,TRBV10-3,14,CAISESQVSYEQYF
TRBJ2-1,TRBV5-4,16,CASSLAGAGGRGEQFF
TRBJ1-2,TRBV2,15,CASSERFRDPQGYTF
TRBJ2-7,TRBV20-1,15,CSAREWARGLDEQYF
TRBJ2-1,TRBV27,11,CASGRDREQFF